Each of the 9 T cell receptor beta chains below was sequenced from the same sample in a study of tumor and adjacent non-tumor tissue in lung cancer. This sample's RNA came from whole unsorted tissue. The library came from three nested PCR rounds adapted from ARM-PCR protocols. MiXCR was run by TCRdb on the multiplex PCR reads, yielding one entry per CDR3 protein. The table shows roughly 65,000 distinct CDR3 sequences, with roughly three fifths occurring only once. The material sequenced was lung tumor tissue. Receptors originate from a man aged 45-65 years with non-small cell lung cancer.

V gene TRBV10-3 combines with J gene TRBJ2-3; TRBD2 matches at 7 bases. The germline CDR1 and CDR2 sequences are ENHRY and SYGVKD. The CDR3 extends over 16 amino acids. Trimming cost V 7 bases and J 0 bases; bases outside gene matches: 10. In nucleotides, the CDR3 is TGTGCCATCAACCTAACTAGCGTGGCTAGCACAGATACGCAGTATTTT. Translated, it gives CAINLTSVASTDTQYF.

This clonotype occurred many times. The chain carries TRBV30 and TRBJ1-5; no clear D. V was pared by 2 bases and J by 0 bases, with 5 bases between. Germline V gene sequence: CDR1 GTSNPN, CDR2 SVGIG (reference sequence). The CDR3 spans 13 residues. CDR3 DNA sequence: TGTGCCTGGAGTTCAGATAGCAATCAGCCCCAGCATTTT. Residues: CAWSSDSNQPQHF. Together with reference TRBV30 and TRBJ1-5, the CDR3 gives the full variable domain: SQTIHQWPATLVQPVGSPLSLECTVEGTSNPNLYWYRQAAGRGLQLLFYSVGIGQISSEVPQNLSASRPQDRQFILSSKKLLLSDSGFYLCAWSSDSNQPQHFGDGTRLSIL.

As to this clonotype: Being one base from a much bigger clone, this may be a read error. The CDR3 nucleotides are TGTGCCAGCCGCACAGTACAAGCCTCACCCCTCCACTTT. This translates into CASRTVQASPLHF. The chain couples TRBV5-5 to TRBJ1-6; D unclear. The CDR3 contains 13 residues. Germline lookup yields CDR1 SGHKS and CDR2 YYEKEE (reference sequence). Trimming shortened V by 7 bases and J by 10 bases, and 15 bases separated the two germline ends.

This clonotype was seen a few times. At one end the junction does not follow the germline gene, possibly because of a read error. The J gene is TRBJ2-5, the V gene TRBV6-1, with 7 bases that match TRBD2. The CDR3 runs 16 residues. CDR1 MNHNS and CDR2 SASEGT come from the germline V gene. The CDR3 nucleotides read TGTACCAGCAGTGGGGGGGAGGCGGGCCGACGAGAGACCCAGTACTTC. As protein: CTSSGGEAGRRETQYF.

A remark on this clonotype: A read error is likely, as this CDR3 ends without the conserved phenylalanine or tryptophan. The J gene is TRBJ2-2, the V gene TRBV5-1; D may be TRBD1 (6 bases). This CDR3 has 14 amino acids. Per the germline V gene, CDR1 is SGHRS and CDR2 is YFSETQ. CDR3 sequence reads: CTSSRGHGAGELFS. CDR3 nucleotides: TGCACCAGCAGCAGGGGACACGGGGCCGGGGAGCTGTTTTCT.

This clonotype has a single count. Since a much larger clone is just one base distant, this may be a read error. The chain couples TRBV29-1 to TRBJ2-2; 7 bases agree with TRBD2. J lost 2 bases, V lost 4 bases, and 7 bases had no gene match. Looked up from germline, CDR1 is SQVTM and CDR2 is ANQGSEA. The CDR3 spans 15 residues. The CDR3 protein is CSVGVTSKNTGELFF. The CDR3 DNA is TGCAGCGTTGGGGTGACTAGCAAAAACACCGGGGAGCTGTTTTTT.

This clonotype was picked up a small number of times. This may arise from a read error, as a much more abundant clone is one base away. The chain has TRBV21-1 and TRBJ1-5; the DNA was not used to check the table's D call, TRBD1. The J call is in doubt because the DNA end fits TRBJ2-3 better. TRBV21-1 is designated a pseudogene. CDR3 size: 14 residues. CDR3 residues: CASSNRGRNQPQYF. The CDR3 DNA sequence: TGTGCCAGCAGCAACAGGGGTCGCAATCAGCCCCAGTATTTT.

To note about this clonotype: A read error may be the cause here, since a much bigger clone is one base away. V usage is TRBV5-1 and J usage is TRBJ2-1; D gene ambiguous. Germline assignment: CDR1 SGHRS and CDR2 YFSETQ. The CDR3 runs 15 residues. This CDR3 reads CASSLAVSSYNKQFF. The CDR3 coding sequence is TGCGCCAGCAGCTTGGCCGTCAGCTCCTACAATAAGCAGTTCTTC.

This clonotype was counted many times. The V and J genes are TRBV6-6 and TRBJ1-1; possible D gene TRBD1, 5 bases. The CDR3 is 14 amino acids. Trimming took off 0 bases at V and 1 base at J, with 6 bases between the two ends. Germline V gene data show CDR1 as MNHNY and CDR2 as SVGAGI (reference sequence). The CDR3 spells CASSYSGANTEAFF. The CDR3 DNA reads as TGTGCCAGCAGTTACTCAGGGGCGAACACTGAAGCTTTCTTT.